The 27 T cell receptor beta chains below were found in one sample sequenced in a study of radiation and T cells in renal cell carcinoma. The time point was: baseline pretreatment blood. Treatment here: 15 Gy SBRT to primary tumor, nephrectomy 4 weeks later. Method: immunoSEQ multiplex PCR; TCRdb's copy keeps in-frame clones and lacks some. The sample lists about 130,000 clones, roughly 88% occurring once. Material: blood, obtained from a patient whose treatment included radiotherapy and nephrectomy. All receptors derive from a woman aged 50 to 60 with renal cell carcinoma.

The V gene is TRBV7-9, the J gene TRBJ2-1, with 11 bases fitting TRBD2. The CDR3 covers 15 residues. Trimming removed 1 base from V and 9 bases from J; junction bases left unmatched: 5. CDR1 is SEHNR, CDR2 FQNEAQ, per germline (reference sequence). The CDR3 sequence: CASSLGASGGFEQFF. Written as DNA, the CDR3 is TGTGCCAGCAGCTTAGGGGCTAGCGGGGGGTTTGAGCAGTTCTTC.

As DNA, the CDR3 is TGCGCCAGCAGTGAGTCGGGCACCGCTAGCGGATACAATGAGCAGTTCTTC. Translating gives CASSESGTASGYNEQFF. The chain employs TRBV10-1 and TRBJ2-1, with 7 bases identical to TRBD2. The CDR3 covers 17 residues. CDR1 is WNHNN, CDR2 SYGVQD, per germline (reference sequence). J lost 4 bases, V lost 0 bases, and 9 bases had no gene match.

The V call is TRBV7-3, the J call TRBJ2-1, with 14 bases identical to TRBD2. Germline V CDR1 and CDR2: SGHTA, FQGTGA. V gave up 5 bases and J gave up 10 bases; unmatched junction bases: 4. The CDR3 length is 14 residues. In DNA form, the CDR3 reads TGTGCCAGCAGCGTGGGACTAGCGGGGGCCGAGCAGTTCTTC. Amino acids: CASSVGLAGAEQFF. Supplemented by reference TRBV7-3 and TRBJ2-1, the full variable domain reads GAGVSQTPSNKVTEKGKYVELRCDPISGHTALYWYRQSLGQGPEFLIYFQGTGAADDSGLPNDRFFAVRPEGSVSTLKIQRTERGDSAVYLCASSVGLAGAEQFFGPGTRLTVL.

This sequence joins TRBV30 and TRBJ1-2, with a possible D match to TRBD1 (5 bases). This CDR3 comprises 11 residues. CDR1 is GTSNPN, CDR2 SVGIG, per germline (reference sequence). V shed 2 bases and J shed 8 bases, with 9 bases lying between them. The CDR3 is CAWSSGGGYTF. The CDR3, as DNA: TGTGCCTGGAGTTCCGGGGGAGGCTACACCTTC.

The sample holds a few counts of this clone. This chain connects TRBV2 to TRBJ1-1, with D perhaps TRBD1 (5 bases). From germline, CDR1 is SNHLY and CDR2 FYNNEI. CDR3 length equals 15 residues. Trimming cost V 6 bases and J 4 bases, with 18 bases left between them. The CDR3 region has the DNA TGTGCCAGCAGCGGGAACAGGTTGGGCAGCACTGAAGCTTTCTTT. This encodes CASSGNRLGSTEAFF.

The chain combines TRBV7-2 with TRBJ1-6; D is unresolved. This CDR3 contains 16 residues. CDR1 is SGHTA and CDR2 is FQGNSA in the germline V gene. V was cut by 3 bases and J by 9 bases, with 18 bases left in between. The CDR3 sequence: CASSFGRLGLSSPLHF. For the CDR3, the DNA is TGTGCCAGCAGCTTTGGGCGGTTAGGGTTAAGTTCACCCCTCCACTTT.

J is TRBJ1-2 and V is TRBV7-6; no clear D gene. The CDR3 runs 13 residues. V lost 5 bases, J lost 6 bases, and 13 bases lay in between. The V gene's germline CDR1 is SGHVS and CDR2 FNYEAQ. As DNA, the CDR3 is TGTGCCAGCAGCAACGGCGGTCTGGATGGCTACACCTTC. Amino acid sequence: CASSNGGLDGYTF.

The J gene is TRBJ1-2, the V gene TRBV30, with TRBD1 identical over 7 bases. V gave up 5 bases and J gave up 3 bases; unmatched junction bases: 9. There are 14 residues in the CDR3. Germline V gene sequence: CDR1 GTSNPN, CDR2 SVGIG (reference sequence). The CDR3 nucleotides are TGTGCCTGGCCGGGGCAGGGGGGGGACTATGGCTACACCTTC. Protein: CAWPGQGGDYGYTF.

The table lists this clone with a few counts. This chain joins TRBV19 and TRBJ1-6; possibly TRBD1 for D (5 bases). Germline V gives CDR1 LNHDA, CDR2 SQIVND (reference sequence). V dropped 1 base and J dropped 9 bases, with 13 bases sitting between them. The CDR3 covers 15 residues. The CDR3 loop reads CASSIGQGSGSPLHF. The CDR3, as DNA: TGTGCCAGTAGTATAGGGCAGGGAAGTGGTTCACCCCTCCACTTT.

The V gene is TRBV7-3, the J gene TRBJ2-1, with 9 bases identical to TRBD2. The J segment lost 6 bases and the V segment lost 5 bases, leaving 8 bases of the junction unmatched. The CDR3 covers 15 residues. Germline CDR1 SGHTA, CDR2 FQGTGA. The CDR3 protein is CASSPQRGVINEQFF. CDR3 DNA: TGTGCCAGCAGCCCCCAGCGGGGGGTTATCAATGAGCAGTTCTTC.

The chain is built from TRBV5-1 and TRBJ1-2; tentatively, D is TRBD1 (6 bases). V lost 0 bases, J lost 5 bases, and 11 bases lay in between. The CDR3 length is 14 residues. Germline CDR1 and CDR2: SGHRS and YFSETQ. The CDR3 DNA is TGCGCCAGCAGCTTGGCCGAGGGGGTATATGGCTACACCTTC. Amino acid sequence: CASSLAEGVYGYTF.

The chain is built from TRBV9 and TRBJ1-1; D possibly corresponds to TRBD1 (5 bases). The CDR3 spans 17 residues. Per germline, CDR1 SGDLS and CDR2 YYNGEE. Trimming took off 2 bases at V and 0 bases at J, with 17 bases between the two ends. CDR3 region: CASSVPEGDRMNTEAFF. CDR3 bases: TGTGCCAGCAGCGTCCCAGAGGGAGACAGAATGAACACTGAAGCTTTCTTT.

The chain employs TRBV18 and TRBJ2-1; TRBD2 might be the D (6 bases). In germline, CDR1 is KGHSH, CDR2 LQKENI. Trimming left V 5 bases short and J 8 bases short, with 22 bases between. CDR3 length: 16 residues. CDR3 in amino acids: CASSTRRDSSPHEQFF. The CDR3 coding sequence is TGTGCCAGCTCAACGCGTAGGGACTCCTCTCCGCATGAGCAGTTCTTC.

The chain uses TRBV29-1 and TRBJ2-3; TRBD2 agrees at 8 bases. J gave up 5 bases and V 3 bases, and 10 bases lay outside the gene matches. Germline values: CDR1 SQVTM, CDR2 ANQGSEA. This CDR3 has 15 residues. The CDR3 region is CSVDTGGGGLDTQYF. The CDR3 DNA follows: TGCAGCGTTGACACCGGGGGCGGGGGGTTAGATACGCAGTATTTT.

The chain is built from TRBV6-6 and TRBJ2-7; D unclear. Between the trimmed V and J ends, which lost 0 bases and 0 bases, there was a span of 12 bases. The CDR3 is made up of 16 amino acids. Germline lookup yields CDR1 MNHNY and CDR2 SVGAGI (reference sequence). In nucleotides, the CDR3 is TGTGCCAGCAGTTACTCGATATACGGTAGCTCCTACGAGCAGTACTTC. Translation gives CASSYSIYGSSYEQYF.

The chain is built from TRBV7-2 and TRBJ2-5; 10 bases map to TRBD1. The CDR3 is 14 amino acids. Germline CDR1 SGHTA, CDR2 FQGNSA. V lost 6 bases to trimming and J lost 5 bases; unmatched junction nucleotides: 6. The CDR3 loop reads CASRAGTGEETQYF. The CDR3 DNA is TGTGCCAGCAGGGCCGGGACAGGGGAGGAGACCCAGTACTTC. Filled out from reference TRBV7-2 and TRBJ2-5, the complete variable domain reads GAGVSQSPSNKVTEKGKDVELRCDPISGHTALYWYRQSLGQGLEFLIYFQGNSAPDKSGLPSDRFSAERTGGSVSTLTIQRTQQEDSAVYLCASRAGTGEETQYFGPGTRLLVL.

The V call is TRBV28, the J call TRBJ1-1; unclear D gene. Trimming pared 3 bases from V and 3 bases from J, leaving 5 bases between. The length of the CDR3 is 12 residues. Per germline, CDR1 MDHEN and CDR2 SYDVKM. The CDR3 DNA reads as TGTGCCAGCAGTTTGACCTACACTGAAGCTTTCTTT. It translates to CASSLTYTEAFF.

The chain has TRBV19 and TRBJ2-5, with 8 bases lining up with TRBD1. There are 17 residues in the CDR3. Germline trimming cut 5 bases from V and 3 bases from J; bases unmatched to any gene: 14. Germline CDR1 LNHDA, CDR2 SQIVND (reference sequence). The CDR3 nucleotides read TGTGCCAGTAGTGCAGGGGGCCTTCGGGACACCAAAGAGACCCAGTACTTC. This encodes CASSAGGLRDTKETQYF.

The chain employs TRBV19 and TRBJ2-1, with 8 bases that match TRBD1. V trimming: 9 bases; J trimming: 5 bases; junction bases outside the gene matches: 9. Germline V gene sequence: CDR1 LNHDA, CDR2 SQIVND (reference sequence). This CDR3 contains 14 residues. CDR3: CASLDRGDNNEQFF. Here the CDR3 DNA reads TGTGCCAGCCTCGACAGGGGAGATAACAATGAGCAGTTCTTC.

This clone showed up just once. The rearrangement joins TRBV20-1 to TRBJ2-1, with 10 bases fitting TRBD2. The CDR3 consists of 11 residues. Trimming took 2 bases from V and 15 from J; bases not matched to a gene: 4. Per the germline V gene, CDR1 is DFQATT and CDR2 is SNEGSKA (reference sequence). CDR3 loop: CSARSSGGLFF. CDR3 nucleotides: TGCAGTGCTAGAAGTAGCGGGGGGTTGTTCTTC.

The CDR3: CASSMRRVNTEAFF. CDR3 sequence (DNA): TGTGCCAGTAGTATGCGGAGGGTGAACACTGAAGCTTTCTTT. The rearrangement uses TRBV19 and TRBJ1-1; D is unresolved. There are 14 residues in the CDR3. CDR1 and CDR2 from the germline V gene are LNHDA and SQIVND (reference sequence). V lost 3 bases and J 0 bases, leaving 8 bases between the germline ends.

The chain links TRBV7-6 to TRBJ1-3, with no clear D. The CDR3 sequence is 16 residues long. The germline CDR1 and CDR2 sequences are SGHVS and FNYEAQ. Trimming pared 2 bases from V and 1 base from J, leaving 12 bases between. As DNA, the CDR3 is TGTGCCAGCAGCTTATCTTCGGCGAGATCTGGAAACACCATATATTTT. It yields the protein CASSLSSARSGNTIYF.

With regard to this clone: Other DNA sequences from this sample encode an identical CDR3 as well. This chain links TRBV18 with TRBJ1-4; possible D gene TRBD1, 5 bases. Trimming pared 3 bases from V and 5 bases from J, leaving 7 bases between. The CDR3 runs to 13 residues. Germline CDR1 KGHSH, CDR2 LQKENI. The CDR3 loop reads CASSPGLNEKLFF. The CDR3, as DNA: TGTGCCAGCTCACCGGGGCTCAATGAAAAACTGTTTTTT.

The chain links TRBV7-9 to TRBJ1-4, with D hard to call. Looked up from germline, CDR1 is SEHNR and CDR2 is FQNEAQ (reference sequence). Trimming removed 5 bases at V and 8 bases at J, with 15 bases between. The CDR3 is 14 amino acids. This CDR3 reads CASSLFGIGEKLFF. The CDR3 nucleotides are TGTGCCAGCAGCCTATTCGGGATAGGAGAAAAACTGTTTTTT. The whole variable domain, filled in from reference TRBV7-9 and TRBJ1-4, reads DTGVSQNPRHKITKRGQNVTFRCDPISEHNRLYWYRQTLGQGPEFLTYFQNEAQLEKSRLLSDRFSAERPKGSFSTLEIQRTEQGDSAMYLCASSLFGIGEKLFFGSGTQLSVL.

This clone was seen many times. J is TRBJ2-1 and V is TRBV11-2; 9 nucleotides align to TRBD2. The J segment lost 8 bases and the V segment lost 4 bases, leaving 3 bases of the junction unmatched. The CDR3 is 13 amino acids. CDR1 and CDR2 (germline): SGHAT, FQNNGV. Here the CDR3 reads CASSWGLADEQFF. The CDR3 DNA sequence: TGTGCCAGCAGCTGGGGACTAGCTGATGAGCAGTTCTTC. The full variable domain, in which reference TRBV11-2 and TRBJ2-1 provide the parts outside the CDR3, is EAGVAQSPRYKIIEKRQSVAFWCNPISGHATLYWYQQILGQGPKLLIQFQNNGVVDDSQLPKDRFSAERLKGVDSTLKIQPAKLEDSAVYLCASSWGLADEQFFGPGTRLTVL.

The chain combines TRBV29-1 with TRBJ2-5, with TRBD2 identical over 10 bases. Trimming at V came to 8 bases and at J to 7 bases, leaving 10 bases not matched to a gene. There are 13 residues in the CDR3. Germline V lookup: CDR1 SQVTM, CDR2 ANQGSEA. As DNA, the CDR3 is TGCAGCACCGTGTTAAGCGGGAGGGGGACCCAGTACTTC. Protein: CSTVLSGRGTQYF.

V is TRBV30 and J is TRBJ1-6; 9 bases align to TRBD1. V lost 3 bases and J lost 6; bases outside the gene matches: 6. Germline values: CDR1 GTSNPN, CDR2 SVGIG (reference sequence). The CDR3 is 15 residues long. The CDR3, as DNA: TGTGCCTGGAGCACCGGGACAGGGTTTAATTCACCCCTCCACTTT. It yields the protein CAWSTGTGFNSPLHF.